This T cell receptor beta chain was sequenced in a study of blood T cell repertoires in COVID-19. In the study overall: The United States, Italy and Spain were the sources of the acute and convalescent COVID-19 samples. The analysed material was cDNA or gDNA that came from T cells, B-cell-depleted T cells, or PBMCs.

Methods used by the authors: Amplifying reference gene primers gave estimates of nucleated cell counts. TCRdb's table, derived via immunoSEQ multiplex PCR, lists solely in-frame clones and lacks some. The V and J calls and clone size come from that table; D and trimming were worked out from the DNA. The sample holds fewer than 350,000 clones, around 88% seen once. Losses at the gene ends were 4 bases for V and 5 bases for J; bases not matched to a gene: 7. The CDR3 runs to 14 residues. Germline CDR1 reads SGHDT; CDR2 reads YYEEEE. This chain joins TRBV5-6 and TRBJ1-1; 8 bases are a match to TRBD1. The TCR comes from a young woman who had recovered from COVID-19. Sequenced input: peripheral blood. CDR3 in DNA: TGTGCCAGCAGCCCAGGGGGCTTCGTGACTGAAGCTTTCTTT. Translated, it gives CASSPGGFVTEAFF.